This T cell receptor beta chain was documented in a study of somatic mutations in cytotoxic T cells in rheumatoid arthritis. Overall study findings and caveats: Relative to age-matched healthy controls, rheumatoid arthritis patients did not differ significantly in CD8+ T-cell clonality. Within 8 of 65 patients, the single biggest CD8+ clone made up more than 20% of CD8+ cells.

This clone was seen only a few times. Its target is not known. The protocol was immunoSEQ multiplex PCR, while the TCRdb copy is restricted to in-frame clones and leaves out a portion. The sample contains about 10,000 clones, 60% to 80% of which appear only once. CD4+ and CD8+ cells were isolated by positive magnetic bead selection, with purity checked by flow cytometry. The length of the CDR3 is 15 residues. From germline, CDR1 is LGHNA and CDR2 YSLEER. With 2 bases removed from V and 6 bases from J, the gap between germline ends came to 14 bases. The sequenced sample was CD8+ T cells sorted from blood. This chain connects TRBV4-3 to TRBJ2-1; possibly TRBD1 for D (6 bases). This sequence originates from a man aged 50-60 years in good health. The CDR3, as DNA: TGCGCCAGCAGCCAACAAGAGGGGGAGATCAATGAGCAGTTCTTC. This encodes CASSQQEGEINEQFF.